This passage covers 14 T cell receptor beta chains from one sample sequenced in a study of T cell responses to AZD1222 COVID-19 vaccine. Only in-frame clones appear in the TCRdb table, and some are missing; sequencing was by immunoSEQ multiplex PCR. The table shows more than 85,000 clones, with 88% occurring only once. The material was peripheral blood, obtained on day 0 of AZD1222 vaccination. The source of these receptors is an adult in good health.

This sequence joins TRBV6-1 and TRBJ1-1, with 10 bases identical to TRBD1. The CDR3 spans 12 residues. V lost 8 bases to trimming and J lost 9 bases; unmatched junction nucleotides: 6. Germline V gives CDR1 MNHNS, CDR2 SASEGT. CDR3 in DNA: TGTGCCAGCCAAAGACAGGGGGCTAAAGCTTTCTTT. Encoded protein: CASQRQGAKAFF.

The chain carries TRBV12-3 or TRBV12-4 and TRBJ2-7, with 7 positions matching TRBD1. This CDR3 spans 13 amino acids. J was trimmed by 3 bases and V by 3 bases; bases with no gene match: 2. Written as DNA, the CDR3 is TGTGCCAGCAGTTTCGCAGGGGGCTACGAGCAGTACTTC. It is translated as CASSFAGGYEQYF.

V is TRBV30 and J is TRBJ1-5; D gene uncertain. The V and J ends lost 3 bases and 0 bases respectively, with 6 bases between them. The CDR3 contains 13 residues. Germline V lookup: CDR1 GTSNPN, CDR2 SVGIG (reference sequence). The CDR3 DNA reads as TGTGCCTGGAGCTCTGCTAGCAATCAGCCCCAGCATTTT. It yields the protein CAWSSASNQPQHF.

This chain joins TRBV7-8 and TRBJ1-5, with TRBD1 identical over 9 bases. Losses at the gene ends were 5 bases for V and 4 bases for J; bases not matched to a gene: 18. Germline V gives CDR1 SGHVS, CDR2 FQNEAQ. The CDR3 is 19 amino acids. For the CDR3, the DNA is TGTGCCAGCAGCCAACGCCCCCGGGACAGGGTACCGGATAATCAGCCCCAGCATTTT. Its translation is CASSQRPRDRVPDNQPQHF.

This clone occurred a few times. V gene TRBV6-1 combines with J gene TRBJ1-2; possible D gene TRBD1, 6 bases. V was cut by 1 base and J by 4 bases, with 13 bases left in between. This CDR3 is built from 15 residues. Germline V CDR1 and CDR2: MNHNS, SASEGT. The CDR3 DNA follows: TGTGCCAGCAGTGAAGGGGGGAACAGGGCCTATGGCTACACCTTC. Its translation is CASSEGGNRAYGYTF.

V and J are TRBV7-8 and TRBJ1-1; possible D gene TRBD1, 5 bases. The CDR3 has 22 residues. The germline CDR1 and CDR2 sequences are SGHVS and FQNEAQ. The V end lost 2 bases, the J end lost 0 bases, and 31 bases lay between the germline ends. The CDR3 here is CASSLPIPRPPGPAGMNTEAFF. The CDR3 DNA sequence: TGTGCCAGCAGCTTACCGATACCTCGACCGCCGGGGCCGGCGGGGATGAACACTGAAGCTTTCTTT.

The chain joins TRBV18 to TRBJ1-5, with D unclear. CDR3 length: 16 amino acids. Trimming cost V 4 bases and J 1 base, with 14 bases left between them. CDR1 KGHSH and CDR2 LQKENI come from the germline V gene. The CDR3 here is CASSREPGTSNQPQHF. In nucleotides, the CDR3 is TGTGCCAGCTCACGAGAACCGGGTACCAGCAATCAGCCCCAGCATTTT.

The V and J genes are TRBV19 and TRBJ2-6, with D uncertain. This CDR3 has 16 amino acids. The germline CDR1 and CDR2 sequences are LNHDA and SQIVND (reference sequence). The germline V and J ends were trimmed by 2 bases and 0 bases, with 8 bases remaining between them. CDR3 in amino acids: CASSIIAVSGANVLTF. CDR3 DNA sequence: TGTGCCAGTAGTATAATCGCAGTCTCTGGGGCCAACGTCCTGACTTTC.

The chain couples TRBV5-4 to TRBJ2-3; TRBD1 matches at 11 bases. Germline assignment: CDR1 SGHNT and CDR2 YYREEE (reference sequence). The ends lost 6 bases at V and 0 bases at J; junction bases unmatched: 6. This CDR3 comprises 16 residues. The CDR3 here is CASTVGQGASTDTQYF. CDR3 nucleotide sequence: TGTGCCAGCACGGTCGGACAGGGGGCTAGCACAGATACGCAGTATTTT.

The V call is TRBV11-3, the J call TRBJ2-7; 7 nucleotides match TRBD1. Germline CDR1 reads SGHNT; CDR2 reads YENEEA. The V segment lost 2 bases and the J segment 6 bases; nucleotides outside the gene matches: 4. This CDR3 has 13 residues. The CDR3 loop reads CASSLRQGPEQYF. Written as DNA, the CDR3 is TGTGCCAGCAGCTTAAGACAGGGCCCCGAGCAGTACTTC.

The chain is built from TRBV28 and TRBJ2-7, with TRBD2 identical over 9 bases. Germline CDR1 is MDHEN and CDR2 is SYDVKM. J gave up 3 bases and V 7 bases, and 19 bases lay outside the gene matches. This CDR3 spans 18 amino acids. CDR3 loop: CASTSTSGQGGRFYEQYF. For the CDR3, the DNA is TGTGCCAGCACCTCGACTAGCGGCCAGGGGGGCAGGTTCTACGAGCAGTACTTC. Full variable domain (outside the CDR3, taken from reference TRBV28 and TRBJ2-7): DVKVTQSSRYLVKRTGEKVFLECVQDMDHENMFWYRQDPGLGLRLIYFSYDVKMKEKGDIPEGYSVSREKKERFSLILESASTNQTSMYLCASTSTSGQGGRFYEQYFGPGTRLTVT.

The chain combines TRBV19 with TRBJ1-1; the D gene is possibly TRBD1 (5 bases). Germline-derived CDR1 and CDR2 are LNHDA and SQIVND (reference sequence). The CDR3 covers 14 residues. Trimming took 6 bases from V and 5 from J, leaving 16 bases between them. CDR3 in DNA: TGTGCCAGTAGGGGACCTTCAAAGAGGACTGAAGCTTTCTTT. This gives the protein CASRGPSKRTEAFF.

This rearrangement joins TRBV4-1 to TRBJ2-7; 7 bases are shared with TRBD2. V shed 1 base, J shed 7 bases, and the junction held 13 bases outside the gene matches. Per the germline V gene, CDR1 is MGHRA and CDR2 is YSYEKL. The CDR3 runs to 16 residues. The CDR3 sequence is CASSQVSSGDDREQYF. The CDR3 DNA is TGCGCCAGCAGCCAAGTGTCTAGCGGAGATGATAGGGAGCAGTACTTC.

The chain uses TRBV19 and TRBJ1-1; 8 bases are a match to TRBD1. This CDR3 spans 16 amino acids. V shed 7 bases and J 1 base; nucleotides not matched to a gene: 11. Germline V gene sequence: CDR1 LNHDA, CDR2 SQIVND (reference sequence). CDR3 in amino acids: CASNWGTRGQNTEAFF. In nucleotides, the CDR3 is TGTGCCAGTAATTGGGGTACCAGGGGGCAGAACACTGAAGCTTTCTTT.